This T cell receptor beta chain emerged from a study of molecular identifiers for immune sequencing clone quantification. Many counts were recorded for this clonotype. MiXCR was run by TCRdb on the PCR reads, yielding one entry per CDR3 protein. The sample contains just under 650,000 distinct CDR3 sequences, less than 20% of which appear only once. Sequencing was performed on naive CD8+ T cells from blood, with Jurkat cell RNA spiked in. Regarding subset: FACS-sorted CD8+CD4-CCR7+CD45RA+ naive T cells. The clonotype comes from a human donor in good health. Some libraries in this study had Jurkat cell RNA spiked in.

CDR3: CAVRGQIQETQYF. CDR3 DNA sequence: TGTGCCGTCAGGGGACAGATCCAAGAGACCCAGTACTTC. The rearrangement links TRBV28 to TRBJ2-5; 7 bases match TRBD1. Germline V CDR1 and CDR2: MDHEN, SYDVKM. Losses at the gene ends were 11 bases for V and 1 base for J; bases not matched to a gene: 7. CDR3 size: 13 residues.